One sample yielded the 27 T cell receptor beta chains listed below, sequenced in a study of T cells in Graves' hyperthyroidism and ophthalmopathy. Amplification targeted TCR beta CDR3 regions from RNA transcripts. First-round RT-PCR targeting the TCR CDR3 was performed with the HTBI primer set. TCRdb independently ran MiXCR on the multiplex PCR reads; one entry per CDR3 protein. The table has 700,000 to 850,000 distinct CDR3 sequences, around 40% seen once. Sequencing was done on a sample of blood. These receptors originate from a woman between 40 and 50 years old with Graves' hyperthyroidism.

This sequence joins TRBV7-9 and TRBJ1-6; a possible D gene is TRBD1 (5 bases). This CDR3 contains 13 residues. CDR1 SEHNR and CDR2 FQNEAQ come from the germline V gene (reference sequence). Trimming took 3 bases from V and 9 from J, leaving 9 bases between them. Here the CDR3 DNA reads TGTGCCAGCAGCTTGGGGACTCTTTCACCCCTCCACTTT. This encodes CASSLGTLSPLHF.

The chain is built from TRBV7-2 and TRBJ2-5; 8 bases fit TRBD1. CDR3 size: 17 residues. Germline V gene sequence: CDR1 SGHTA, CDR2 FQGNSA. With V trimmed by 7 bases and J by 6 bases, 19 bases remained unmatched. In nucleotides, the CDR3 is TGTGCCAGCACCTCCCTTTCCGGACAGGGAAGTAAAAAGACCCAGTACTTC. Translated, it gives CASTSLSGQGSKKTQYF.

Many counts were recorded for this clonotype. The genes are TRBV7-2 and TRBJ1-2; no reliable D call. The CDR3 spans 12 residues. V was pared by 1 base and J by 7 bases, with 7 bases between. The germline CDR1 and CDR2 sequences are SGHTA and FQGNSA. This CDR3 is CASSLELGGYTF. The CDR3, as DNA: TGTGCCAGCAGCTTAGAGCTTGGTGGCTACACCTTC.

Worth noting for this clonotype: Since no conserved phenylalanine or tryptophan closes the CDR3, a read error is the likely cause. Because the CDR3's place on the DNA is in doubt, the DNA is left out and the CDR3 is given as listed by TCRdb. The chain joins TRBV29-1 to TRBJ1-2; the D call of TRBD1 is as the table states it, not checked on the DNA. Germline lookup yields CDR1 SQVTM and CDR2 ANQGSEA. Ends included, the CDR3 has 12 residues. The CDR3 region is CSAGGDSRGLFV.

As regards this clonotype: One end of the junction is discordant with germline, which a read error may explain. The rearrangement joins TRBV24-1 to TRBJ2-5; 10 positions match TRBD2. In germline, CDR1 is KGHDR, CDR2 SFDVKD. The CDR3 length is 18 residues. CDR3 nucleotide sequence: TGTGCCAGCAGTTTCAAGGCTAGCGGGAGCGTCGAACTGGAGACCCAGTACTTC. Its translation: CASSFKASGSVELETQYF.

The chain couples TRBV14 to TRBJ2-7; D is possibly TRBD1 (6 bases). The end of the DNA fits TRBJ2-1 better, so the J call may be wrong. Germline values: CDR1 SGHDN, CDR2 FVKESK. There are 15 residues in the CDR3. CDR3 bases: TGTGCCAGCAGCAGTCACAGGGTGGTGGTTAATGAGCAGTTCTTC. It codes for CASSSHRVVVNEQFF.

This clonotype showed up just a few times. V gene TRBV15 combines with J gene TRBJ2-1; D not resolved. Germline loops: CDR1 LNHNV, CDR2 YYDKDF (reference sequence). V dropped 0 bases and J dropped 7 bases, with 13 bases sitting between them. This CDR3 comprises 15 residues. The CDR3 protein is CATSRDMSFGNEQFF. The DNA of the CDR3 is TGTGCCACCAGCAGAGATATGAGCTTCGGGAATGAGCAGTTCTTC. The entire variable domain, with the rest obtained from reference TRBV15 and TRBJ2-1, is as follows: DAMVIQNPRYQVTQFGKPVTLSCSQTLNHNVMYWYQQKSSQAPKLLFHYYDKDFNNEADTPDNFQSRRPNTSFCFLDIRSPGLGDTAMYLCATSRDMSFGNEQFFGPGTRLTVL.

This chain uses TRBV7-8 with TRBJ1-2; no reliable D call. Trimming removed 5 bases at V and 8 bases at J, with 18 bases between. The CDR3 contains 14 residues. Per the germline V gene, CDR1 is SGHVS and CDR2 is FQNEAQ. The CDR3 spells CASSLGLLQGGYTF. In DNA, the CDR3 is TGTGCCAGCAGCCTAGGGCTCCTCCAAGGGGGCTACACCTTC.

This sequence joins TRBV15 and TRBJ2-3; possibly TRBD2 for D (5 bases). The germline V gene has CDR1 LNHNV and CDR2 YYDKDF (reference sequence). Trimming shortened V by 5 bases and J by 2 bases, and 11 bases separated the two germline ends. The CDR3 consists of 14 residues. This CDR3 reads CATSRGGPTDTQYF. As DNA, the CDR3 is TGTGCCACCAGCCGGGGTGGGCCCACAGATACGCAGTATTTT.

This sequence joins TRBV28 and TRBJ1-1; D not certain. Trimming removed 5 bases at V and 0 bases at J, with 10 bases between. The CDR3 is made up of 14 amino acids. Per germline, CDR1 MDHEN and CDR2 SYDVKM. CDR3 sequence (DNA): TGTGCCAGCAGTGGGAACAGACTGAACACTGAAGCTTTCTTT. Translated, it gives CASSGNRLNTEAFF.

This clonotype appeared many times. The V gene is TRBV2, the J gene TRBJ1-2, with D perhaps TRBD1 (6 bases). In germline, CDR1 is SNHLY, CDR2 FYNNEI. The CDR3 consists of 12 residues. The V end lost 6 bases, the J end lost 7 bases, and 12 bases lay between the germline ends. CDR3 nucleotide sequence: TGTGCCAGCAGGCAGGGGTTGTCTGGCTACACCTTC. This encodes CASRQGLSGYTF.

This clonotype has ten or more counts. This chain links TRBV2 with TRBJ1-2; 9 bases are a match to TRBD1. The CDR3 consists of 12 residues. Germline assignment: CDR1 SNHLY and CDR2 FYNNEI. V lost 8 bases to trimming and J lost 4 bases; unmatched junction nucleotides: 2. Here the CDR3 DNA reads TGTGCCAGCGGGGGACAGGGCTATGGCTACACCTTC. Translating gives CASGGQGYGYTF.

The chain carries TRBV28 and TRBJ2-7; D unresolved. V dropped 4 bases and J dropped 4 bases, with 8 bases sitting between them. The CDR3 is 12 amino acids. Germline assignment: CDR1 MDHEN and CDR2 SYDVKM. The CDR3 reads CASSSQVYEQYF. Written as DNA, the CDR3 is TGTGCCAGCAGTTCCCAGGTGTACGAGCAGTACTTC.

V and J are TRBV9 and TRBJ2-6; D is unresolved. Trimming left V 2 bases short and J 1 base short, with 4 bases between. The CDR3 contains 14 residues. In germline, CDR1 is SGDLS, CDR2 YYNGEE. The CDR3 DNA is TGTGCCAGCAGCGTCCTATCTGGGGCCAACGTCCTGACTTTC. Translation: CASSVLSGANVLTF.

The J gene is TRBJ2-7, the V gene TRBV7-2, with D possibly matching TRBD2 (5 bases). Trimming pared 1 base from V and 7 bases from J, leaving 14 bases between. The CDR3 spans 14 residues. CDR1 is SGHTA, CDR2 FQGNSA, per germline. The CDR3 DNA reads TGTGCCAGCAGCTTAGGCGGGTACCCAATTGAGCAGTACTTC. It yields the protein CASSLGGYPIEQYF.

This clonotype has at least ten counts. The CDR3 protein is CASSLVRSTSYEQYF. The CDR3 region has the DNA TGTGCCAGCAGCTTAGTCAGGAGCACATCCTACGAGCAGTACTTC. This sequence joins TRBV7-8 and TRBJ2-7; D uncertain. With 1 base removed from V and 1 base from J, the gap between germline ends came to 11 bases. The CDR3 spans 15 residues. From germline, CDR1 is SGHVS and CDR2 FQNEAQ.

This clonotype was seen repeatedly, ten times or more. The rearrangement links TRBV3-1 to TRBJ1-2, with D maybe TRBD1 (5 bases). The CDR3 totals 13 residues. CDR1 LGHDT and CDR2 YNNKEL come from the germline V gene (reference sequence). The germline V and J ends were trimmed by 0 bases and 6 bases, with 8 bases remaining between them. The CDR3 coding sequence is TGTGCCAGCAGCCAAGACAGGGTGGATGGCTACACCTTC. This codes for CASSQDRVDGYTF. The variable domain in full, completed from reference TRBV3-1 and TRBJ1-2, reads DTAVSQTPKYLVTQMGNDKSIKCEQNLGHDTMYWYKQDSKKFLKIMFSYNNKELIINETVPNRFSPKSPDKAHLNLHINSLELGDSAVYFCASSQDRVDGYTFGSGTRLTVV.

This clonotype was seen only a few times. The CDR3, as DNA: TGTGCCAGCAGCCCCTACAGGGGAGGTGTCCACGAGCAGTACTTC. Protein product: CASSPYRGGVHEQYF. J is TRBJ2-7 and V is TRBV7-9; possibly TRBD1 for D (7 bases). From germline, CDR1 is SEHNR and CDR2 FQNEAQ (reference sequence). The CDR3 runs 15 residues. Trimming shortened V by 5 bases and J by 5 bases, and 19 bases separated the two germline ends.

Many counts were recorded for this clonotype. This chain uses TRBV6-6 with TRBJ1-4, with a possible D match to TRBD1 (5 bases). This CDR3 has 15 amino acids. V was cut by 5 bases and J by 8 bases, with 18 bases left in between. CDR1 and CDR2 (germline): MNHNY, SVGAGI (reference sequence). CDR3 nucleotides: TGTGCCAGCAGTCCCGGGTCCAGGGAAGGGGAAAAACTGTTTTTT. This codes for CASSPGSREGEKLFF.

This clonotype was counted ten times or more. The chain recombines TRBV29-1 with TRBJ1-1; unclear D gene. The V gene's germline CDR1 is SQVTM and CDR2 ANQGSEA. Trimming shortened V by 4 bases and J by 1 base, and 7 bases separated the two germline ends. This CDR3 contains 12 residues. In DNA form, the CDR3 reads TGCAGCGTTGCAGGTTCGAACACTGAAGCTTTCTTT. Translation gives CSVAGSNTEAFF. Full variable domain (missing parts from reference TRBV29-1 and TRBJ1-1): SAVISQKPSRDICQRGTSLTIQCQVDSQVTMMFWYRQQPGQSLTLIATANQGSEATYESGFVIDKFPISRPNLTFSTLTVSNMSPEDSSIYLCSVAGSNTEAFFGQGTRLTVV.

This clonotype was seen ten or more times. The V and J genes are TRBV10-1 and TRBJ1-2, with 7 bases lining up with TRBD1. Germline V CDR1 and CDR2: WNHNN, SYGVQD (reference sequence). Trimming took 4 bases from V and 4 from J; bases not matched to a gene: 6. The CDR3 length is 14 residues. CDR3 sequence: CASSGPGQLYGYTF. As DNA, the CDR3 is TGCGCCAGCAGTGGACCGGGACAGCTCTATGGCTACACCTTC.

The gene calls are TRBV19 and TRBJ2-1, with 10 bases matching TRBD2. The J call is in doubt because the DNA end fits TRBJ2-7 better. Germline CDR1 LNHDA, CDR2 SQIVND (reference sequence). CDR3 length equals 15 residues. Here the CDR3 reads CASSPSGGEYNEQYF. The CDR3 region has the DNA TGTGCCAGTAGCCCCAGCGGGGGGGAGTACAATGAGCAGTACTTC.

There are a few counts of this clonotype. This chain uses TRBV19 with TRBJ1-2; D not resolved. CDR1 is LNHDA, CDR2 SQIVND, per germline (reference sequence). The length of the CDR3 is 17 residues. V lost 3 bases and J lost 3, with 20 bases in between. The CDR3 sequence: CASSIWWETSEDYGYTF. In nucleotides, the CDR3 is TGTGCCAGTAGTATTTGGTGGGAAACCTCCGAGGACTATGGCTACACCTTC.

The table lists this clonotype with a few counts. The chain carries TRBV4-2 and TRBJ2-5; D is perhaps TRBD2 (6 bases). The CDR3 contains 15 residues. From germline, CDR1 is LGHNA and CDR2 YNFKEQ. The V gene lost 0 bases and the J gene lost 0 bases, with 8 bases spanning the gap. The CDR3 DNA follows: TGTGCCAGCAGCCAAGATCGGGAGTACCAAGAGACCCAGTACTTC. Amino acid sequence: CASSQDREYQETQYF.

As concerns this clonotype: A read error may explain this, as a much larger clone is one base away. The chain links TRBV10-3 to TRBJ2-7; maybe TRBD1 (6 bases). Germline values: CDR1 ENHRY, CDR2 SYGVKD. The germline V and J ends were trimmed by 7 bases and 3 bases, with 16 bases remaining between them. This CDR3 has 14 residues. The CDR3 DNA reads TGTGCCATCATGGACTTACAGGGAGACTACGAGCAGTACTTC. Translating gives CAIMDLQGDYEQYF.

This chain joins TRBV25-1 and TRBJ1-2, with D possibly being TRBD1 (5 bases). Trimming took off 4 bases at V and 6 bases at J, with 15 bases between the two ends. The CDR3 contains 14 residues. Germline-derived CDR1 and CDR2 are MGHDK and SYGVNS. CDR3: CASSARDAGDGYTF. CDR3 coding DNA: TGTGCCAGCAGTGCTAGAGATGCGGGGGATGGCTACACCTTC.

This clonotype has at least ten counts. The chain has TRBV29-1 and TRBJ1-5, with D possibly TRBD1 on 5 matching bases. Per germline, CDR1 SQVTM and CDR2 ANQGSEA. The CDR3 is made up of 12 amino acids. V shed 6 bases and J shed 4 bases, with 10 bases lying between them. DNA of the CDR3: TGCAGCGTGGGGGGGAATAATCAGCCCCAGCATTTT. Its translation: CSVGGNNQPQHF.